The sequence of this T cell receptor (beta chain) was determined in a study of vaccination effects on CD4 cells after COVID-19. Study-level background: Participants each got two BNT162b2 or mRNA-1273 vaccine doses.

With respect to this clone: Antigen unknown.

ViraFEST assay sequencing came after antigen-specific CD4+ T cells were expanded with viral peptide pools. Subsequent to 10 days of culture, CD4+ T cells were isolated. Vaccine recipients lacked prior SARS-CoV-2 infection and had negative nucleocapsid antibodies. Wells of roughly 2 million PBMC each were grown with around 10 IU/ml IL-2 and around 10 ug/ml peptides. Germline CDR1 reads KGHSH; CDR2 reads LQKENI. Trimming took 5 bases from V and 5 from J; bases not matched to a gene: 4. The CDR3 is made up of 14 amino acids. Repertoires were generated with immunoSEQ multiplex PCR, while TCRdb's copy carries only in-frame clones and drops some. This table holds around 71,000 clones, approximately 70% found once. Study findings and constraints: Clonal contraction was marked in infection- and vaccine-induced clones late after vaccination.

The sample in question was CD4+ T cells from PBMCs cultured with HCoV-OC43 spike peptides, obtained before COVID-19 vaccination. The sample's subset: HCoV-OC43 spike overlapping peptide pool stimulation. V and J are TRBV18 and TRBJ1-4, with 8 bases lining up with TRBD1. The sequence was obtained from a human donor who received a COVID-19 vaccine. CDR3 sequence reads: CASSRQGSNEKLFF. The CDR3 nucleotides read TGTGCCAGCTCAAGACAGGGGTCCAATGAAAAACTGTTTTTT. Together with reference TRBV18 and TRBJ1-4, the CDR3 gives the full variable domain: NAGVMQNPRHLVRRRGQEARLRCSPMKGHSHVYWYRQLPEEGLKFMVYLQKENIIDESGMPKERFSAEFPKEGPSILRIQQVVRGDSAAYFCASSRQGSNEKLFFGSGTQLSVL.